Following are 4 T cell receptor beta chains from one sample sequenced in a study of CD8 T cells in Susac syndrome. RNA was extracted with the RNeasy kit, and a quantity of about 0.45 to 1 ug was reverse transcribed using random hexamers. TCRdb fed the immunoSEQ multiplex PCR reads into MiXCR, producing one record per CDR3 protein. This table has over 95,000 distinct CDR3 sequences, roughly 92% appearing once. The sequencing input was CD8+ T cells from PBMCs. The receptors originated from a human donor in good health.

The V gene is TRBV14, the J gene TRBJ1-2; D ambiguous. The CDR3 is made up of 17 amino acids. From germline, CDR1 is SGHDN and CDR2 FVKESK. Deletions cut 4 bases from V and 8 bases from J, with 26 bases between. The CDR3 spells CASSPPRIGGSLRGYTF. DNA for the CDR3: TGTGCCAGCAGCCCACCGCGAATAGGAGGGTCGCTCCGCGGCTACACCTTC.

The rearrangement uses TRBV6-6 and TRBJ1-2; TRBD1 might be the D (5 bases). CDR1 is MNHNY, CDR2 SVGAGI, per germline (reference sequence). V lost 0 bases and J lost 4, with 12 bases in between. The CDR3 spans 15 residues. Here the CDR3 reads CASSYSRQRPYGYTF. The DNA for the CDR3 is TGTGCCAGCAGTTACTCGAGACAGAGGCCCTATGGCTACACCTTC.

DNA for the CDR3: TGTGCCAGCAGCCTTAGCGGGAGTTTCTACGAGCAGTACTTC. This codes for CASSLSGSFYEQYF. This chain uses TRBV7-9 with TRBJ2-7; 9 nucleotides match TRBD2. Germline CDR1 reads SEHNR; CDR2 reads FQNEAQ (reference sequence). This CDR3 comprises 14 residues. The V segment lost 5 bases and the J segment 3 bases; nucleotides outside the gene matches: 5.

The count of this clonotype is one. The chain couples TRBV2 to TRBJ2-6; D remains ambiguous. Trimming removed 6 bases from V and 0 bases from J, with 15 bases in between. The CDR3 consists of 17 residues. Germline CDR1 reads SNHLY; CDR2 reads FYNNEI. The CDR3 protein is CASRTNIVRSGANVLTF. CDR3 coding DNA: TGTGCCAGCAGGACGAATATAGTGCGCTCTGGGGCCAACGTCCTGACTTTC.